This TCR beta chain appears in the sequencing data of a study of T cell clonotyping in hematopoietic cell transplantation. General study points: After transplant, recipient diversity fell while pathologically expanded clonotypes grew through day 180. At the given depth, recipient repertoires were over 97% de novo clonotypes. Without cell sorting, CD4 versus CD8 contributions remain unresolved.

A word on this clone: The antigen remains undetermined.

Method: immunoSEQ multiplex PCR; TCRdb's copy keeps in-frame clones and lacks some. The sample has around 10,000 clones, roughly 80% seen once. Blood collection times were about day -28 and days 30, 100, 180 posttransplant. Sequencing used PBMCs, obtained at the time of graft-versus-host disease after allogeneic stem cell transplant. This sequence was found in a male patient aged 60 to 75 who had an allogeneic stem cell transplant from an unrelated donor, so the T cells may come from the graft donor. Some clones in this sample may be carry-over from other donors' samples.

Here the CDR3 DNA reads TGTGCCAGCAGCCAAGAAAATGAAGCTTTCTTT. Encoded protein: CASSQENEAFF. J is TRBJ1-1 and V is TRBV4-2; D remains unclear. The CDR3 consists of 11 residues. Germline V gene lookup returns CDR1 LGHNA and CDR2 YNFKEQ. Trimming cost V 0 bases and J 7 bases, with 3 bases left between them.